This T cell receptor (beta chain) is from a study of T cell clusters in autoimmune cytopenias (dated by TCRdb to between 2018 and 2020). The study in broad terms: Of the roughly 46 healthy donor controls, some 22 were female, and the group had a mean age of 56 years and a median age of approximately 59 years. TRB sequencing reached a median depth of roughly 52,000 reads per sample and yielded a median of 2,350 distinct TRB clonotypes per sample. In autoimmune cytopenia patients, peripheral blood TRB and IGH repertoires were sequenced during active disease and over treatment follow-up, together with healthy, CLL and autoimmune hepatitis controls. The study aimed to test whether autoimmune cytopenia patients carry a disease-specific immune repertoire signature usable as a blood-based biomarker. For primary cytopenia, the controls were fewer than 30 age-matched healthy donors, and for secondary cytopenia, the controls were 14 age-matched CLL patients. Autoimmune hepatitis repertoires were compared with those of approximately 22 age- and sex-matched healthy donors.

The CDR3 numbers 13 residues from cysteine through phenylalanine. DNA was not recorded. Based on the germline V gene (reference sequence), the CDR1 and CDR2 sequences are SGHNT and YYREEE. Multiplex PCR with a touch-down protocol amplified TRB rearrangements, with the TRB-A and TRB-B primer pools combined in a single tube. Illumina adapters and sample indices were added to the amplicons through two consecutive PCR reactions using Phusion HS II polymerase. Amplicons were gel-purified with the NucleoSpin Gel and PCR Clean-up kit, then quantified by Qubit and quality-checked on an Agilent 2100 Bioanalyzer. Libraries were sequenced on an Illumina MiSeq using 600-cycle, single-indexed, paired-end runs. The source study handled its data this way. TRB reads were aligned and assembled with MiXCR version 2.1.12 using the default MiXCR reference library. A clone was defined by each unique CDR3 nucleotide sequence, and the analysis included only productive sequences with two or more reads. To assess repertoire diversity, an R script computed alpha-parameterized diversity profiles (alpha 0 to 5), which included the Shannon (alpha 1) and Simpson (alpha 2) indices. The tcR package was used to compute combinatorial TRB VJ usage, and cohorts were compared on this usage by principal component analysis with ade4. GLIPH clustering of TCRbeta CDR3s was carried out on cohort pairs matched by age and read depth, and cluster frequencies were compared by Wilcoxon test. After reprocessing by TCRdb, each CDR3 protein sequence is one entry, and no DNA is given. TCRdb, not the original authors, processed these V and J calls. The table of this sample itemizes approximately 6,400 distinct CDR3 sequences. More than 15% of the sample goes to the ten largest clones.

For this clonotype: Which antigen it targets is not known.

For each sample, TRB amplification used about 250 ng of peripheral blood genomic DNA, equal to approximately 37,500 genome equivalents. What the authors observed across the whole study: Approximately 3-fold more exclusive TRB clusters were observed in healthy donors than in active autoimmune hepatitis patients, consistent with an autoimmunity-wide signature. The cluster-lack signature was not observed for secondary cytopenia versus CLL, as the signature was apparently masked by the dominant lymphoma-associated repertoire. The T cell clusters were defined only in silico, and the functional role of the clusters was left to be validated experimentally. A lack of physiological T cell clusters in primary autoimmune cytopenia patients was suggested by GLIPH, as 51 clusters were found to be exclusive to healthy donors versus some 15 exclusive to patients. TRB repertoire shifts, with less even repertoires in secondary cytopenia and CLL, mostly reflected lymphoma bias rather than autoimmunity.

The sample also formed part of further work on T cell repertoires in aging, cancer and after chemotherapy. According to the second study: Six donor age groups were covered, ranging from 30 or younger up to 70 or older, and each group contained at least three individuals. Healthy donor control TCR repertoires were recorded over several months to years and showed clear clonal overlap across re-sampling. In total, the full dataset held 7.5 million to 9.5 million TCR reads. Significantly lower blood TCR diversity and higher clonality were observed in untreated patients with hematological or solid cancers than in age-matched healthy donors. In healthy donors, the decline in TCR diversity with age was mainly due to loss of richness, whereas in cancer patients loss of evenness also played a role. An increase in median generation probability over the chemotherapy interval was observed in both cancer cohorts, suggesting that the repertoire was reconstituted through rebound thymic output. According to the authors, the repertoire data do not permit conclusions about immunological memory after chemotherapy. The study profiled peripheral blood TCR beta repertoires from healthy donors and cancer patients to examine immunoaging and T cell reconstitution after chemotherapy. The cohort comprised 218 cancer patients, roughly 90 with hematological and fewer than 140 with solid cancers, plus 95 healthy donors as a reference group. Processing of the TRB sequences was carried out with MiXCR versions 2.12 and 3.0.5. The repertoire metrics were Shannon diversity, evenness, clonality (defined as one minus evenness), and alpha-parameterized diversity profiles covering alpha 0 to 5. The IGoR algorithm was used to compute generation probabilities of clones in paired pre- and post-chemotherapy samples.

Sequencing was performed on peripheral blood. The origin of this receptor is a human donor in good health. The rearrangement combines TRBV5-4 with TRBJ2-7. The encoded CDR3 is CASSLGKTYEQYF. The reference TRBV5-4 and TRBJ2-7 proteins fill in what lies around the CDR3, so the full variable domain reads ETGVTQSPTHLIKTRGQQVTLRCSSQSGHNTVSWYQQALGQGPQFIFQYYREEENGRGNFPPRFSGLQFPNYSSELNVNALELDDSALYLCASSLGKTYEQYFGPGTRLTVT.